The sample holds a few counts of the clone carrying this T cell receptor (beta chain). Its antigen remains unknown. Whereas donors were nominally healthy upon sampling, unrecorded immune exposures were probable. The entry originates in a study of cytomegalovirus exposure and HLA in healthy donors. The study, taken as a whole, reports: There was a cluster of highly shared sequence variants that was likely a sequencing artifact.

Trimming shortened V by 4 bases and J by 7 bases, and 5 bases separated the two germline ends. This CDR3 has 10 residues. Germline-derived CDR1 and CDR2 are MDHEN and SYDVKM. The PCR was carried out with 60 Vbeta primers and 13 Jbeta primers. Libraries were prepared by immunoSEQ multiplex PCR; TCRdb keeps only in-frame clonotypes and omits some of them. The sample includes about 160,000 clones, more than 65% of them seen just once. The sequenced sample was PBMCs. The chain employs TRBV28 and TRBJ2-7; TRBD1 might be the D (5 bases). This clonotype originated in a man between 50 and 59 years old in good health and CMV-seropositive. CDR3 nucleotides: TGTGCCAGCAGTTACAGGGAGCAGTACTTC. Residues: CASSYREQYF. The entire variable domain, with the rest obtained from reference TRBV28 and TRBJ2-7, is as follows: DVKVTQSSRYLVKRTGEKVFLECVQDMDHENMFWYRQDPGLGLRLIYFSYDVKMKEKGDIPEGYSVSREKKERFSLILESASTNQTSMYLCASSYREQYFGPGTRLTVT.